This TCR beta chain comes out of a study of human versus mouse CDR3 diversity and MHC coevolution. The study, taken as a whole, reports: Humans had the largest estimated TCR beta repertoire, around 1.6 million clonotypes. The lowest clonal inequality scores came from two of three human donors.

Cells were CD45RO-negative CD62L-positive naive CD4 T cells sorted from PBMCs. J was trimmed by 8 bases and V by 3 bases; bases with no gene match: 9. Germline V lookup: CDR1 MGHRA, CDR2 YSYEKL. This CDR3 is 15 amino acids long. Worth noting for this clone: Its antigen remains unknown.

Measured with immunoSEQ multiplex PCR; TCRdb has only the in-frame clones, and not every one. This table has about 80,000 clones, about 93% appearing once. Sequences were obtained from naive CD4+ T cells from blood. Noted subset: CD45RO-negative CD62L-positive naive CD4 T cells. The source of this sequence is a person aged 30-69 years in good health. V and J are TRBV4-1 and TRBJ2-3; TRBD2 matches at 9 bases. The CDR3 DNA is TGCGCCAGCAGCCACCTAGCGGGGTCCTCGGGTACGCAGTATTTT. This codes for CASSHLAGSSGTQYF.